This T cell receptor (beta chain) was captured in a study of blood T cell repertoires in COVID-19. Looking at the study overall: PBMCs, B-cell-depleted T cells, or T cells provided the cDNA or gDNA that made up the material.

The germline gives CDR1 SGHNT, CDR2 YYREEE (reference sequence). V lost 0 bases and J lost 3, with 10 bases in between. This CDR3 comprises 14 residues. Study processing details: Scientists estimated how many nucleated cells there were by amplifying reference gene primers. TCRdb's table, derived via immunoSEQ multiplex PCR, lists solely in-frame clones and lacks some. That table furnishes V, J and clone size, whereas the DNA furnished D and trimming. The sample lists some 110,000 clones; 84% were seen once. The V call is TRBV5-4, the J call TRBJ2-7; perhaps TRBD2 as D (5 bases). Material for sequencing was peripheral blood. The sequence came from a man aged 60-69 years with acute or convalescent COVID-19. The CDR3 sequence: CASSLAGLDYEQYF. The CDR3 coding sequence is TGTGCCAGCAGCTTGGCGGGATTGGACTACGAGCAGTACTTC.